This T cell receptor beta chain was found in a study of CD8+ T cells in alopecia areata. The treatment denotes: oral pan-JAK inhibitor, 5-10 mg twice daily. Those with alopecia areata gave lesional scalp punch biopsies and peripheral blood. It was cDNA, reverse transcribed from extracted RNA, that served as the sequencing template. Sequencing used immunoSEQ multiplex PCR; TCRdb keeps in-frame clones, though not all of them. The table includes some 190,000 clones, about 65% detected once. Study results and limitations: Shared TCR sequences were less clear between patients than in mice, possibly partly from HLA diversity.

On this clone: The antigen is undetermined.

Sequencing used CD4+ T cells sorted from blood, obtained between weeks 49 and 50, from a patient treated with tofacitinib. This TCR was sampled from a human donor with alopecia areata.

The CDR3 loop is CSVGRDTANTGELFF. In DNA, the CDR3 is TGCAGCGTGGGAAGGGACACAGCGAACACCGGGGAGCTGTTTTTT. V and J are TRBV29-1 and TRBJ2-2, with D perhaps TRBD1 (6 bases). In germline, CDR1 is SQVTM, CDR2 ANQGSEA. V gave up 6 bases and J gave up 0 bases, with 14 bases separating them. The CDR3 totals 15 residues.